Detailed here is one TCR beta chain. A single record per CDR3 protein comes from TCRdb applying MiXCR to the RT-PCR reads. Of about 170,000 distinct CDR3 sequences listed, more than 10% were seen once; the top ten hold around 32%. Trimming shortened V by 4 bases and J by 3 bases, and 12 bases separated the two germline ends. From germline, CDR1 is MNHEY and CDR2 SVGAGI. CDR3 length: 14 amino acids. The source of the sample is a study of response to subunit inactivated influenza vaccine. The same sample was also used in a study of T cells expressing NK-cell markers. That work states: It was by 5'RACE template switching with UMIs that TCR beta cDNA was made. Sequencing of TCR beta repertoires drew on sorted CD3+CD56+NKG2C+, CD3+CD56+NKG2C- and CD3+CD56-NKG2C+ T cells. Of the CD8+ T cells in about 6 donors, roughly 1.0-7.5% belonged to dominant NKG2C+ clonotypes. Whether expanded NKG2C+ T cell clones recognized HCMV stayed uncertain.

This clonotype was sampled from a man between 50 and 59 years old who received an inactivated influenza vaccine. The material was CD8+ T cells sorted from PBMCs, obtained roughly 12 days after vaccination. V is TRBV6-5 and J is TRBJ1-1; TRBD1 is a possible D gene (5 bases). The CDR3 is CASSWGRDHTEAFF. DNA of the CDR3: TGTGCCAGCAGTTGGGGCAGGGATCACACTGAAGCTTTCTTT.